This T cell receptor (beta chain) was profiled in a study of blood T cell repertoires in COVID-19. Background on the study: Nucleic acid was either cDNA or gDNA, and it came from T cells, B-cell-depleted T cells, or PBMCs.

How the authors handled the data: It was from reference gene primer amplification that nucleated cell counts were estimated. TCRdb keeps only in-frame clones here, not all; method: immunoSEQ multiplex PCR. That table is the source of V, J and clone size, and D and trimming were worked out from the DNA. The repertoire holds about 180,000 clones, 85% seen once, with about 20% in the top ten. Germline V gene sequence: CDR1 MNHEY, CDR2 SVGEGT. This CDR3 has 17 amino acids. The V and J ends lost 0 bases and 3 bases respectively, with 14 bases between them. This chain connects TRBV6-2 or TRBV6-3 to TRBJ1-4; D call uncertain. This TCR came from an older person with COVID-19, enrolled during active disease. Sequenced: peripheral blood. The CDR3 bases are TGTGCCAGCAGTTACTCGGAACAGCTCATGGCTAATGAAAAACTGTTTTTT. It codes for CASSYSEQLMANEKLFF.